Below, one TCR beta chain is given with its context. This entry is derived from a study of blood T cell repertoires in COVID-19. The overall study: Spain, Italy and the United States supplied samples that represented acute and convalescent COVID-19. In each case, the material was cDNA or gDNA derived from T cells, B-cell-depleted T cells, or PBMCs.

Between the trimmed V and J ends, which lost 3 bases and 1 base, there was a span of 6 bases. This CDR3 has 14 amino acids. Per germline, CDR1 MRHNA and CDR2 SNTAGT. As originally analysed: Scientists estimated how many nucleated cells there were by amplifying reference gene primers. This table comes from immunoSEQ multiplex PCR, and its TCRdb copy is limited to in-frame clones, with some not included. The V and J calls and the clone size are those of that table, but D and trimming were determined from the DNA. The repertoire holds just under 90,000 clones, with 88% as singletons. The rearrangement uses TRBV6-4 and TRBJ2-2, with unresolved D. The clonotype was recovered from a man aged 55 to 70 with acute or convalescent COVID-19. Sample: peripheral blood. In DNA form, the CDR3 reads TGTGCCAGCAGTGAGGTAGTGAACACCGGGGAGCTGTTTTTT. This sequence encodes CASSEVVNTGELFF.